What follows are 31 T cell receptor beta chains derived from one specimen sequenced in a study of control samples from healthy donors and cancer patients. Produced via immunoSEQ multiplex PCR; TCRdb's table is partial and in-frame only. The sample consists of 150,000 or so clones, 85% to 95% of them appearing once. Specimen: blood. The receptor set was obtained from a woman between 40 and 50 years old in good health.

The chain recombines TRBV2 with TRBJ1-6, with D uncertain. Germline V gene lookup returns CDR1 SNHLY and CDR2 FYNNEI. There are 16 residues in the CDR3. The V and J ends lost 6 bases and 0 bases respectively, with 12 bases between them. CDR3 nucleotides: TGTGCCAGCAGCGCCCGAGCGAGCTCCTATAATTCACCCCTCCACTTT. Translated: CASSARASSYNSPLHF.

This sequence joins TRBV4-1 and TRBJ2-1; perhaps TRBD1 as D (5 bases). Trimming took 4 bases from V and 5 from J, leaving 6 bases between them. Germline V gives CDR1 MGHRA, CDR2 YSYEKL. This CDR3 comprises 12 residues. The CDR3 bases are TGCGCCAGCAGCCGCAGGGACAATGAGCAGTTCTTC. Translation: CASSRRDNEQFF.

V gene TRBV25-1 combines with J gene TRBJ1-2, with a weak D call TRBD1 (5 bases). This CDR3 contains 14 residues. V lost 2 bases and J 5 bases, leaving 12 bases between the germline ends. Germline values: CDR1 MGHDK, CDR2 SYGVNS. The DNA for the CDR3 is TGTGCCAGCAGTGAAGGCGTCAGGGCGTATGGCTACACCTTC. This translates into CASSEGVRAYGYTF.

The chain links TRBV5-4 to TRBJ2-4; a possible D gene is TRBD1 (6 bases). Trimming removed 3 bases from V and 6 bases from J, with 10 bases in between. The V gene's germline CDR1 is SGHNT and CDR2 YYREEE (reference sequence). The CDR3 spans 13 residues. The CDR3 loop reads CASSSGTRNIQYF. The CDR3 nucleotides are TGTGCCAGCAGCTCGGGGACACGAAACATTCAGTACTTC.

The V and J genes are TRBV12-3 or TRBV12-4 and TRBJ2-1, with 11 bases that match TRBD2. Trimming at V came to 7 bases and at J to 9 bases, leaving 5 bases not matched to a gene. This CDR3 spans 13 amino acids. CDR3 protein: CASNPTSGGEQFF. CDR3 coding DNA: TGTGCCAGCAACCCCACTAGCGGGGGTGAGCAGTTCTTC.

This rearrangement joins TRBV7-6 to TRBJ2-3, with 8 bases fitting TRBD1. The J segment lost 3 bases and the V segment lost 5 bases, leaving 7 bases of the junction unmatched. CDR3 length: 15 amino acids. In germline, CDR1 is SGHVS, CDR2 FNYEAQ. This CDR3 reads CASSLTQGVTDTQYF. DNA for the CDR3: TGTGCCAGCAGCCTAACACAGGGGGTAACAGATACGCAGTATTTT.

In regard to this clone: Additional DNA sequences in this sample encode the identical CDR3. CDR3 sequence reads: CSVGRGQGNYGYTF. The CDR3 DNA is TGCAGCGTGGGGCGGGGGCAGGGCAACTATGGCTACACCTTC. The V gene is TRBV29-1, the J gene TRBJ1-2; D perhaps matches TRBD1 (6 bases). Germline CDR1 is SQVTM and CDR2 is ANQGSEA. V lost 6 bases, J lost 2 bases, and 16 bases lay in between. The CDR3 runs 14 residues.

This rearrangement joins TRBV24-1 to TRBJ1-5, with D perhaps TRBD1 (6 bases). Germline V gives CDR1 KGHDR, CDR2 SFDVKD. The CDR3 is 14 amino acids. V lost 2 bases, J lost 5 bases, and 9 bases lay in between. Here the CDR3 reads CATSDSGADQPQHF. The CDR3 DNA follows: TGTGCCACCAGTGATTCGGGGGCAGATCAGCCCCAGCATTTT.

The rearrangement uses TRBV19 and TRBJ1-6; D gene unclear. The V gene lost 7 bases and the J gene lost 3 bases, with 7 bases spanning the gap. Germline V gene sequence: CDR1 LNHDA, CDR2 SQIVND (reference sequence). This CDR3 comprises 13 residues. The CDR3 protein is CASNFVYNSPLHF. Written as DNA, the CDR3 is TGTGCCAGTAATTTTGTCTATAATTCACCCCTCCACTTT.

The rearrangement uses TRBV15 and TRBJ2-3, with 7 bases aligning to TRBD1. J was trimmed by 3 bases and V by 0 bases; bases with no gene match: 6. CDR3 length: 16 amino acids. Germline V gene sequence: CDR1 LNHNV, CDR2 YYDKDF (reference sequence). Here the CDR3 reads CATSRDRGQLTDTQYF. DNA of the CDR3: TGTGCCACCAGCAGAGATAGGGGACAGCTAACAGATACGCAGTATTTT.

The sample holds one count of this clone. The chain joins TRBV27 to TRBJ1-2; a possible D gene is TRBD1 (6 bases). The CDR3 has 13 residues. V shed 6 bases and J shed 4 bases, with 12 bases lying between them. The germline V gene has CDR1 MNHEY and CDR2 SMNVEV (reference sequence). CDR3 amino acids: CASSPTGAYGYTF. The DNA of the CDR3 is TGTGCCAGCAGCCCGACAGGAGCCTATGGCTACACCTTC.

Concerning this clone: Germline and junction disagree at one end, which may indicate a read error. This chain uses TRBV7-2 with TRBJ1-4, with TRBD1 matching over 8 bases. CDR1 and CDR2 (germline): SGHTA, FQGNSA. This CDR3 has 15 residues. CDR3 in DNA: TGTGCCGGCAGCCCGACAGGGGCAACTAATGAAAAACTGTTTTTT. Its protein is CAGSPTGATNEKLFF.

This sequence joins TRBV29-1 and TRBJ1-3; 8 bases match TRBD1. Germline CDR1 is SQVTM and CDR2 is ANQGSEA. The V segment lost 7 bases and the J segment 4 bases; nucleotides outside the gene matches: 12. The CDR3 runs to 15 residues. The CDR3 region is CSGLDDRGAGNTIYF. CDR3 in DNA: TGCAGCGGACTTGATGACAGGGGCGCGGGAAACACCATATATTTT.

The J gene is TRBJ2-7, the V gene TRBV6-2 or TRBV6-3, with 8 nucleotides matching TRBD1. The germline V gene encodes CDR1 MNHEY and CDR2 SVGEGT. This CDR3 is built from 17 residues. J lost 1 base, V lost 0 bases, and 8 bases had no gene match. CDR3 coding DNA: TGTGCCAGCAGTTACTCCCCCAGGGGGCTTTTTTCCTACGAGCAGTACTTC. This encodes CASSYSPRGLFSYEQYF.

This clone occurred once. The gene calls are TRBV5-6 and TRBJ2-6; D uncertain. This CDR3 has 15 residues. From germline, CDR1 is SGHDT and CDR2 YYEEEE. Trimming pared 3 bases from V and 3 bases from J, leaving 10 bases between. The CDR3 nucleotides read TGTGCCAGCAGCTCTACGTCCCTTGGGGCCAACGTCCTGACTTTC. This translates into CASSSTSLGANVLTF.

This chain joins TRBV10-2 and TRBJ2-1; D gene ambiguous. Trimming removed 2 bases at V and 10 bases at J, with 6 bases between. Germline CDR1 and CDR2: WSHSY and SAAADI. There are 11 residues in the CDR3. The CDR3 reads CASSERWEQFF. CDR3 in DNA: TGCGCCAGCAGTGAGAGGTGGGAGCAGTTCTTC.

The chain carries TRBV18 and TRBJ2-3, with D possibly matching TRBD1 (5 bases). Trimming stripped 2 bases from V and 2 bases from J, with 11 bases between. Germline-derived CDR1 and CDR2 are KGHSH and LQKENI. This CDR3 comprises 15 residues. For the CDR3, the DNA is TGTGCCAGCTCACCAGGAAGGGGCGTCACAGATACGCAGTATTTT. This sequence encodes CASSPGRGVTDTQYF.

This clone has only one observation. The rearrangement uses TRBV19 and TRBJ1-1, with unresolved D. Germline V gene data show CDR1 as LNHDA and CDR2 as SQIVND (reference sequence). This CDR3 spans 14 amino acids. V was shortened by 3 bases and J by 0 bases, with 8 bases between the two germline ends. CDR3 amino acids: CASSIPGVNTEAFF. Here the CDR3 DNA reads TGTGCCAGTAGTATCCCTGGGGTGAACACTGAAGCTTTCTTT.

The chain is built from TRBV10-3 and TRBJ1-2, with D uncertain. The CDR3 is 13 residues long. V was shortened by 2 bases and J by 3 bases, with 7 bases between the two germline ends. The germline V gene has CDR1 ENHRY and CDR2 SYGVKD. CDR3 sequence: CAISEDNYYGYTF. The CDR3 DNA follows: TGTGCCATCAGTGAGGACAACTACTATGGCTACACCTTC.

This rearrangement joins TRBV6-5 to TRBJ1-6; D is undetermined. Germline assignment: CDR1 MNHEY and CDR2 SVGAGI. The CDR3 spans 14 residues. The V end lost 6 bases, the J end lost 7 bases, and 13 bases lay between the germline ends. CDR3 sequence: CASRPGSGNSPLHF. DNA for the CDR3: TGTGCCAGCAGACCCGGATCGGGGAATTCACCCCTCCACTTT.

This chain links TRBV29-1 with TRBJ2-1, with TRBD2 identical over 8 bases. The length of the CDR3 is 13 residues. J lost 9 bases, V lost 3 bases, and 7 bases had no gene match. CDR1 SQVTM and CDR2 ANQGSEA come from the germline V gene. CDR3 loop: CSVDPGGRLEQFF. The CDR3 coding sequence is TGCAGCGTTGATCCGGGAGGGCGTCTTGAGCAGTTCTTC.

The genes are TRBV6-5 and TRBJ1-6; 7 nucleotides agree with TRBD1. The CDR3 is 15 amino acids. Per the germline V gene, CDR1 is MNHEY and CDR2 is SVGAGI. V trimming: 2 bases; J trimming: 10 bases; junction bases outside the gene matches: 8. CDR3 sequence (DNA): TGTGCCAGCAGTTACACCGGGACAGATCACTCACCCCTCCACTTT. Translated, it gives CASSYTGTDHSPLHF.

The chain couples TRBV29-1 to TRBJ1-3; D is unresolved. The CDR3 spans 11 residues. CDR1 and CDR2 from the germline V gene are SQVTM and ANQGSEA. V was pared by 5 bases and J by 6 bases, with 8 bases between. CDR3 residues: CSVSTANTIYF. DNA for the CDR3: TGCAGCGTTTCTACTGCAAACACCATATATTTT.

This chain uses TRBV9 with TRBJ1-3; D is possibly TRBD1 (6 bases). This CDR3 contains 15 residues. Trimming shortened V by 3 bases and J by 0 bases, and 10 bases separated the two germline ends. Germline V gives CDR1 SGDLS, CDR2 YYNGEE. The CDR3 is CASSAQGLSGNTIYF. For the CDR3, the DNA is TGTGCCAGCAGCGCCCAGGGGCTCTCTGGAAACACCATATATTTT.

This chain links TRBV7-2 with TRBJ2-5, with 7 bases aligning to TRBD1. The germline CDR1 and CDR2 sequences are SGHTA and FQGNSA. The junction had 16 bases not matched to a gene; V was cut back by 4 bases and J by 5 bases. This CDR3 contains 17 residues. The CDR3 DNA reads TGTGCCAGCAGCTCAGACTACTGGACAGGACCGATGGAGACCCAGTACTTC. It codes for CASSSDYWTGPMETQYF.

The chain joins TRBV4-2 to TRBJ2-2; D is ambiguous. Trimming stripped 1 base from V and 0 bases from J, with 9 bases between. This CDR3 has 16 residues. Germline V CDR1 and CDR2: LGHNA, YNFKEQ. In DNA form, the CDR3 reads TGTGCCAGCAGCCAAGGACACTTCGCGAACACCGGGGAGCTGTTTTTT. It codes for CASSQGHFANTGELFF.

This clone was recorded once. The CDR3 DNA is TGTGCCACCAGCAGCGACCGGGTCACTGAAGCTTTCTTT. Protein: CATSSDRVTEAFF. The chain couples TRBV15 to TRBJ1-1, with D hard to call. Trimming pared 3 bases from V and 4 bases from J, leaving 9 bases between. Germline V gene sequence: CDR1 LNHNV, CDR2 YYDKDF (reference sequence). This CDR3 has 13 residues.

J is TRBJ2-3 and V is TRBV5-6; no clear D. Germline V gene sequence: CDR1 SGHDT, CDR2 YYEEEE. This CDR3 has 13 residues. The V end lost 0 bases, the J end lost 8 bases, and 10 bases lay between the germline ends. CDR3 bases: TGTGCCAGCAGCTTGGCAGGATTCGGTACGCAGTATTTT. Protein: CASSLAGFGTQYF. Filled out from reference TRBV5-6 and TRBJ2-3, the complete variable domain reads DAGVTQSPTHLIKTRGQQVTLRCSPKSGHDTVSWYQQALGQGPQFIFQYYEEEERQRGNFPDRFSGHQFPNYSSELNVNALLLGDSALYLCASSLAGFGTQYFGPGTRLTVL.

This chain links TRBV5-1 with TRBJ1-2; D unresolved. Per the germline V gene, CDR1 is SGHRS and CDR2 is YFSETQ. The V end was cut by 3 bases, the J end by 5 bases, with 11 bases between. The CDR3 has 13 amino acids. The CDR3 nucleotides read TGCGCCAGCAGCTCAAGCGAAAGATATGGCTACACCTTC. Amino acid sequence: CASSSSERYGYTF.

V is TRBV4-3 and J is TRBJ2-2; a weak D match, TRBD2 (6 bases). V dropped 0 bases and J dropped 0 bases, with 11 bases sitting between them. CDR3 length equals 17 residues. Germline V gene lookup returns CDR1 LGHNA and CDR2 YSLEER. CDR3 sequence reads: CASSQEPGTSNTGELFF. The CDR3 DNA reads TGCGCCAGCAGCCAAGAGCCCGGGACTTCGAACACCGGGGAGCTGTTTTTT.

This clone was picked up one time. This chain connects TRBV4-3 to TRBJ1-2; D remains ambiguous. V shed 1 base and J shed 4 bases, with 7 bases lying between them. The germline V gene has CDR1 LGHNA and CDR2 YSLEER. The CDR3 is 13 amino acids. CDR3 sequence (DNA): TGCGCCAGCAGCCAAGCCGGTGGCTATGGCTACACCTTC. Residues: CASSQAGGYGYTF.